This T cell receptor (beta chain) emerged from a study of neurological immune-mediated disorders. This clonotype was seen repeatedly, ten times or more. The CDR3 has 13 amino acids. V was clipped by 3 bases and J by 7 bases, with 15 bases between them. Germline V lookup: CDR1 DFQATT, CDR2 SNEGSKA (reference sequence). TCRdb itself ran the 5' RACE reads through MiXCR, one entry per CDR3 protein. Among 30,000 to 45,000 distinct CDR3 sequences listed, under 14% were seen once. The cell input for sorted libraries was 900,000 to 1,000,000, and those cells were CD4+ or CD8+ T cells. The sequence was collected from a woman in her 30s with HTLV-1-associated myelopathy (HAM/TSP). The chain combines TRBV20-1 with TRBJ1-1; D unresolved. The sequenced sample consisted of CD4+ T cells from blood. The CDR3 region has the DNA TGCAGTGCTAGGGACCTACCTAGGATTGAAGCTTTCTTT. Amino acids: CSARDLPRIEAFF.